This TCR beta chain was profiled in a study of shared clonotypes between healthy human individuals. Study context: CD4 naive and memory got three plates each, CD8 naive two, CD8 memory one.

With V trimmed by 3 bases and J by 5 bases, 9 bases remained unmatched. Germline CDR1 SGHNT, CDR2 YYREEE (reference sequence). There are 15 residues in the CDR3. Sequencing used immunoSEQ multiplex PCR; TCRdb keeps in-frame clones, though not all of them. The sample yields roughly 1.4 million clones, approximately 98.5% seen once. This chain links TRBV5-4 with TRBJ2-5; the match to TRBD2 covers 8 bases. Specimen: naive CD4+ T cells sorted from blood. Described subset: CD45RA+ positively selected. This clonotype was obtained from a man under 40 in good health. CDR3 sequence: CASSSDGGGVETQYF. CDR3 in DNA: TGTGCCAGCAGCTCCGACGGGGGGGGAGTTGAGACCCAGTACTTC.